This T cell receptor beta chain is drawn from a study of cytomegalovirus exposure and HLA in healthy donors. With V trimmed by 5 bases and J by 9 bases, 7 bases remained unmatched. This CDR3 contains 15 residues. CDR1 is SEHNR, CDR2 FQNEAQ, per germline (reference sequence). With 60 Vbeta and 13 Jbeta primers, the PCR was carried out. Some clones are missing from TCRdb's copy, which holds only in-frame ones; the method was immunoSEQ multiplex PCR. The repertoire has some 130,000 clones, over 70% of them found once; the top ten carry approximately 1.8%. The sequence was obtained from a woman aged 40 to 50 in good health and CMV-seronegative. The chain employs TRBV7-9 and TRBJ2-1; 13 bases agree with TRBD2. Sequenced sample: PBMCs. The CDR3 spells CASSLLAGGPSEQFF. The CDR3 DNA is TGTGCCAGCAGCCTACTAGCGGGAGGGCCTAGTGAGCAGTTCTTC.